The 17 T cell receptor beta chains reported below all come from one sample, sequenced in a study of cytomegalovirus exposure and HLA in healthy donors. The PCR contained 60 Vbeta and 13 Jbeta primers. The method was immunoSEQ multiplex PCR; TCRdb's version includes in-frame clones alone and lacks a portion of them. Altogether a few hundred thousand clones are present, around 81% being singletons, with the ten largest covering approximately 10%. The source material was PBMCs. These receptors all come from a woman aged 45-65 years in good health and CMV-seropositive.

The rearrangement links TRBV5-5 to TRBJ1-1, with a weak D call TRBD1 (6 bases). Trimming left V 4 bases short and J 5 bases short, with 18 bases between. CDR1 SGHKS and CDR2 YYEKEE come from the germline V gene (reference sequence). The length of the CDR3 is 15 residues. This CDR3 is CASSPFLGRGTEAFF. The CDR3 DNA follows: TGTGCCAGCAGCCCGTTCTTGGGCAGGGGAACTGAAGCTTTCTTT.

V and J are TRBV4-1 and TRBJ1-1; 7 bases line up with TRBD1. The CDR3 has 14 residues. Germline CDR1 is MGHRA and CDR2 is YSYEKL. J gave up 4 bases and V 0 bases, and 2 bases lay outside the gene matches. CDR3 nucleotide sequence: TGCGCCAGCAGCCAAGAAGACAGGGTCACTGAAGCTTTCTTT. Translated, it gives CASSQEDRVTEAFF.

A single count supports this clone. V gene TRBV4-2 combines with J gene TRBJ2-7; D possibly corresponds to TRBD1 (6 bases). The CDR3 contains 16 residues. Germline V gene sequence: CDR1 LGHNA, CDR2 YNFKEQ. Between the trimmed V and J ends, which lost 1 base and 4 bases, there was a span of 17 bases. The chain's CDR3 is CASSQGQQGRAYEQYF. The CDR3 nucleotides are TGTGCCAGCAGCCAAGGGCAACAGGGACGGGCATACGAGCAGTACTTC.

The CDR3 DNA follows: TGTGCCAGCTCACCTACCGGGCAGGGGAATCAGCCCCAGCATTTT. Translating it yields CASSPTGQGNQPQHF. This chain connects TRBV18 to TRBJ1-5; D is possibly TRBD1 (6 bases). The CDR3 is made up of 15 amino acids. Trimming removed 3 bases at V and 4 bases at J, with 13 bases between. Looked up from germline, CDR1 is KGHSH and CDR2 is LQKENI.

V gene TRBV9 combines with J gene TRBJ2-2, with TRBD2 identical over 8 bases. This CDR3 has 16 residues. Germline V CDR1 and CDR2: SGDLS, YYNGEE. V gave up 2 bases and J gave up 4 bases; unmatched junction bases: 7. The CDR3 DNA sequence: TGTGCCAGCAGCGTGAATATAGCGGGGAGCACCGGGGAGCTGTTTTTT. It translates to CASSVNIAGSTGELFF.

The V call is TRBV7-2, the J call TRBJ2-5; TRBD2 aligns across 9 bases. CDR3 length: 19 amino acids. The V segment lost 4 bases and the J segment 6 bases; nucleotides outside the gene matches: 21. Germline V CDR1 and CDR2: SGHTA, FQGNSA. This CDR3 reads CASSSPVGLAPKGKKTQYF. The CDR3 bases are TGTGCCAGCAGCTCCCCAGTGGGACTAGCACCAAAGGGAAAAAAGACCCAGTACTTC. Filled out from reference TRBV7-2 and TRBJ2-5, the complete variable domain reads GAGVSQSPSNKVTEKGKDVELRCDPISGHTALYWYRQSLGQGLEFLIYFQGNSAPDKSGLPSDRFSAERTGGSVSTLTIQRTQQEDSAVYLCASSSPVGLAPKGKKTQYFGPGTRLLVL.

V gene TRBV10-3 combines with J gene TRBJ2-3, with TRBD2 identical over 7 bases. This CDR3 has 14 residues. The junction had 4 bases not matched to a gene; V was cut back by 6 bases and J by 1 base. CDR1 is ENHRY and CDR2 is SYGVKD in the germline V gene. This CDR3 reads CAISSTSGTDTQYF. DNA for the CDR3: TGTGCCATCAGCTCCACTAGCGGCACAGATACGCAGTATTTT.

V gene TRBV19 combines with J gene TRBJ1-1, with a possible D match to TRBD1 (5 bases). The CDR3 has 14 residues. Trimming left V 7 bases short and J 7 bases short, with 19 bases between. From germline, CDR1 is LNHDA and CDR2 SQIVND (reference sequence). The CDR3, as DNA: TGTGCCAGTACCGATTCGGCCGGGGGTCGTGAAGCTTTCTTT. This codes for CASTDSAGGREAFF.

The J gene is TRBJ2-1, the V gene TRBV7-7; D is possibly TRBD1 (6 bases). This CDR3 has 12 residues. Looked up from germline, CDR1 is SSHAT and CDR2 is FNYEAQ (reference sequence). Trimming took off 5 bases at V and 8 bases at J, with 10 bases between the two ends. Here the CDR3 reads CASSVSGDEQFF. The DNA of the CDR3 is TGTGCCAGCAGCGTATCAGGGGATGAGCAGTTCTTC.

This chain uses TRBV27 with TRBJ1-1, with D maybe TRBD1 (6 bases). The germline CDR1 and CDR2 sequences are MNHEY and SMNVEV (reference sequence). The CDR3 loop spans 16 amino acids. V was cut by 3 bases and J by 0 bases, with 14 bases left in between. The CDR3 sequence: CASSFVTGMVNTEAFF. DNA of the CDR3: TGTGCCAGCAGTTTCGTTACAGGGATGGTGAACACTGAAGCTTTCTTT.

For this clone: The germline gene is not matched at one end of the junction; a read error may be the cause. The J gene is TRBJ1-3, the V gene TRBV5-6; D not certain. Germline CDR1 is SGHDT and CDR2 is YYEEEE. The CDR3 consists of 14 residues. CDR3 bases: TGTGCCAGCAGCTTCGCCAGGCCTGGAAGCACCATATATTTT. This encodes CASSFARPGSTIYF.

The rearrangement uses TRBV6-5 and TRBJ1-4; TRBD1 matches 8 bases. The J segment lost 8 bases and the V segment lost 6 bases, leaving 8 bases of the junction unmatched. In germline, CDR1 is MNHEY, CDR2 SVGAGI. The CDR3 has 14 residues. The CDR3 here is CASRDRVQGEKLFF. Written as DNA, the CDR3 is TGTGCCAGCAGGGACAGGGTTCAGGGGGAAAAACTGTTTTTT.

The rearrangement uses TRBV6-5 and TRBJ1-2, with TRBD1 matching over 7 bases. The CDR3 consists of 12 residues. The trim removed 6 bases at V and 8 bases at J, leaving 6 bases unmatched. The germline V gene has CDR1 MNHEY and CDR2 SVGAGI. The CDR3 DNA reads as TGTGCCAGCAGAAGGGGGCCTGACGGCTACACCTTC. Amino acids: CASRRGPDGYTF.

This clone was seen more than once but under ten times. The V and J genes are TRBV4-2 and TRBJ1-1, with a tentative D call TRBD1 (5 bases). Germline CDR1 and CDR2: LGHNA and YNFKEQ. This CDR3 has 15 residues. The V end was cut by 1 base, the J end by 3 bases, with 12 bases between. CDR3 protein: CASSQGVVGHTEAFF. The DNA of the CDR3 is TGTGCCAGCAGCCAAGGGGTCGTGGGGCACACTGAAGCTTTCTTT.

The chain has TRBV29-1 and TRBJ1-4; tentatively, D is TRBD1 (5 bases). From germline, CDR1 is SQVTM and CDR2 ANQGSEA. The V end was cut by 4 bases, the J end by 5 bases, with 11 bases between. The CDR3 loop spans 13 amino acids. CDR3 region: CSVALGPNEKLFF. DNA of the CDR3: TGCAGCGTTGCACTGGGGCCCAATGAAAAACTGTTTTTT.

This clone came up once. The genes are TRBV30 and TRBJ2-1, with a tentative D call TRBD2 (5 bases). Germline V gene data show CDR1 as GTSNPN and CDR2 as SVGIG (reference sequence). Between the trimmed V and J ends, which lost 4 bases and 0 bases, there was a span of 13 bases. This CDR3 spans 15 amino acids. The CDR3 loop reads CAWTGGVSSYNEQFF. The CDR3, as DNA: TGTGCCTGGACTGGAGGCGTAAGCTCCTACAATGAGCAGTTCTTC.

This chain uses TRBV19 with TRBJ2-1; 12 bases agree with TRBD2. The V segment lost 5 bases and the J segment 9 bases; nucleotides outside the gene matches: 11. Per germline, CDR1 LNHDA and CDR2 SQIVND (reference sequence). The CDR3 contains 16 residues. CDR3 residues: CASSFLAGGLISEQFF. CDR3 bases: TGTGCCAGTAGTTTTCTAGCGGGGGGGCTAATCAGTGAGCAGTTCTTC. Using reference TRBV19 and TRBJ2-1 for the parts outside the CDR3, the full variable domain is DGGITQSPKYLFRKEGQNVTLSCEQNLNHDAMYWYRQDPGQGLRLIYYSQIVNDFQKGDIAEGYSVSREKKESFPLTVTSAQKNPTAFYLCASSFLAGGLISEQFFGPGTRLTVL.